Sequencing of this T cell receptor beta chain was carried out in a study of CXCR3-negative and CXCR3-positive naive CD8 T cells. The TRB cDNA libraries were prepared by 5' RACE with UMI labels. Reanalyzing the 5' RACE reads, TCRdb keeps one entry per CDR3 protein, without DNA. Its clone listing holds roughly 100,000 distinct CDR3 sequences. Notes on the study in general: TRB CDR3s of CXCR3-positive naive cells were more hydrophobic than those of CXCR3-negative naive cells.

With respect to this clonotype: Its target is unknown.

The CDR3 spans 13 residues. Per germline, CDR1 SQVTM and CDR2 ANQGSEA. More than 250,000 cells per CD8+ T cell subset were flow-sorted in triplicate. Naive CD8+ T cells showed a CD45RO-CCR7+CD27+CD95- phenotype. Sequencing was carried out using naive CXCR3+ CD8+ T cells from blood. As to subset: CD45RO-CCR7+CD27+CD95- naive CD8+ T cells expressing CXCR3 (TNR3+). This clonotype was sampled from a human donor in good health. Some clones in this sample may be carry-over from other donors' samples. The gene calls are TRBV29-1 and TRBJ1-2. CDR3: CSVEAQGNYGYTF.